Sequencing of this T cell receptor (beta chain) was carried out in a study of T cells in Graves' hyperthyroidism and ophthalmopathy. Study conclusions and caveats: In blood, most of the thyroid clonotypes expanded above 0.001 were also present. Model output signaled ophthalmopathy a median approximately six months ahead of onset.

This CDR3 is built from 15 residues. Germline CDR1 SGHDN, CDR2 FVKESK. The V gene lost 5 bases and the J gene lost 1 base, with 13 bases spanning the gap. Ophthalmopathy patients showed a Clinical Activity Score of at least 3, NOSPECS grade of at least 4 and duration under 3 months. The authors obtained PBMCs from roughly 10 ml of fresh peripheral blood. Worth noting for this clonotype: Its cognate antigen is unknown.

Regions amplified from RNA transcripts were the TCR beta CDR3 regions. First-round RT-PCR of the TCR CDR3 relied on the HTBI primer set. TCRdb analysed the multiplex PCR reads with MiXCR anew, one entry per CDR3 protein. Here the sample spans about 640,000 distinct CDR3 sequences, around 21% being singletons. What was sequenced was blood. The source of this sequence is a man aged 30 to 45 with Graves' ophthalmopathy. The chain carries TRBV14 and TRBJ2-3, with D hard to call. In DNA, the CDR3 is TGTGCCAGCAGCACCCTACTTGCGGGCACAGATACGCAGTATTTT. Translating it yields CASSTLLAGTDTQYF.